This entry concerns a single TCR beta chain. Its specificity is unknown. The record originates from a study of cytomegalovirus exposure and HLA in healthy donors. Study as a whole: An early data release held 70 million to 90 million unique TCRs from HLA-typed donors.

PCR primers comprised 60 Vbeta and 13 Jbeta primers. Libraries were prepared by immunoSEQ multiplex PCR; TCRdb keeps only in-frame clonotypes and omits some of them. The sample carries around 64,000 clones, roughly 90% recorded once. The junction had 18 bases not matched to a gene; V was cut back by 5 bases and J by 4 bases. The CDR3 extends over 18 amino acids. Germline loops: CDR1 SGHAT, CDR2 FQNNGV. Findings and limits, study-wide: The classifier was said to identify cytomegalovirus status with high specificity and sensitivity. There was a cluster of highly shared sequence variants that was likely a sequencing artifact. Rates of TCR association differed by HLA locus in a later analysis, with DRB1 highest and HLA-C lowest.

The rearrangement uses TRBV11-2 and TRBJ2-5, with 8 bases fitting TRBD1. The sequencing sample was made of PBMCs. The TCR sequence derives from a woman aged 30 to 39 in good health and CMV-seronegative. The CDR3 region has the DNA TGTGCCAGCAGCCTCACAGCGGACAGGGCCCTACTCGGAGAGACCCAGTACTTC. It encodes CASSLTADRALLGETQYF.